The rows below give T cell receptor beta chains drawn from one sample of a study of molecular identifiers for immune sequencing clone quantification. TCRdb recomputed calls from the PCR reads with MiXCR, one row per CDR3 protein. The sample lists about 640,000 distinct CDR3 sequences; 15% to 20% were seen once. Material: naive CD8+ T cells from blood, with Jurkat cell RNA spiked in. These receptors came from a human donor in good health. Some libraries in this study had Jurkat cell RNA spiked in. CDR3s include the opening cysteine and the closing phenylalanine or tryptophan. A D gene is named only where the DNA matches it firmly. Only part of the rows carry a size: once, few, many, or a class if the clone is expanded.

CDR3 protein	CDR3 DNA	V gene	J gene	clone size	D gene
CASSQDPSGGGTYEQYF	TGCGCCAGCAGCCAAGACCCTAGCGGGGGGGGAACCTACGAGCAGTACTTC	TRBV4-3	TRBJ2-7	many	TRBD2
CASSTRSGRAGELFF	TGTGCCAGCAGCACAAGATCGGGGAGGGCCGGGGAGCTGTTTTTT	TRBV27	TRBJ2-2	NA	TRBD2
CASSSRGTGIPYEQYF	TGTGCCAGCAGCTCTAGGGGGACAGGAATTCCCTACGAGCAGTACTTC	TRBV7-6	TRBJ2-7	NA	TRBD1
CSAAPDFSYEQYF	TGCAGTGCTGCACCGGACTTCTCCTACGAGCAGTACTTC	TRBV20-1	TRBJ2-7	many	NA
CSVTHTRNTEAFF	TGCAGCGTAACCCACACGAGGAACACTGAAGCTTTCTTT	TRBV29-1	TRBJ1-1	many	NA
CASSAGTFESRNTEAFF	TGTGCCAGCAGCGCCGGGACTTTCGAGTCCCGGAACACTGAAGCTTTCTTT	TRBV7-9	TRBJ1-1	many	NA
CASSPGPAGGTSTDTQYF	TGTGCCAGCAGCCCAGGGCCAGCGGGAGGAACTAGCACAGATACGCAGTATTTT	TRBV4-2	TRBJ2-3	NA	TRBD2
CASSSTLRQETQYF	TGCGCCAGCAGCTCGACACTGCGGCAAGAGACCCAGTACTTC	TRBV5-1	TRBJ2-5	many	NA
CATSEHGTPEETQYF	TGTGCCACCAGTGAACACGGGACACCGGAGGAGACCCAGTACTTC	TRBV24-1	TRBJ2-5	NA	NA
CASSHRDYYF	TGTGCCAGCAGTCACCGGGATTATTACTTC	TRBV27	TRBJ2-5	many	NA
CASSQDPTSGESYNEQFF	TGTGCCAGCAGCCAGGACCCTACTAGCGGCGAGTCCTACAATGAGCAGTTCTTC	TRBV4-2	TRBJ2-1	NA	TRBD2
CASSQSLGLGDTEAFF	TGTGCCAGCAGCCAGAGCCTTGGCTTAGGGGACACTGAAGCTTTCTTT	TRBV5-5	TRBJ1-1	many	NA
CASSAGQVPYEQYF	TGTGCCAGCAGCGCGGGACAGGTCCCCTACGAGCAGTACTTC	TRBV9	TRBJ2-7	many	TRBD1
CASSSNRGLMNTGELFF	TGTGCCAGCAGCTCAAACCGGGGGCTGATGAACACCGGGGAGCTGTTTTTT	TRBV5-6	TRBJ2-2	NA	NA
CASRTGQGTGGELFF	TGTGCCAGTAGAACGGGACAGGGGACGGGCGGGGAGCTGTTTTTT	TRBV19	TRBJ2-2	many	TRBD1
CASSLQGTPYEQYF	TGTGCCAGCAGTTTACAGGGAACTCCCTACGAGCAGTACTTC	TRBV12-3/TRBV12-4	TRBJ2-7	NA	NA
CASSDRDRAVPAEKLFF	TGTGCCAGCTCAGACCGGGACAGGGCTGTTCCCGCGGAAAAACTGTTTTTT	TRBV18	TRBJ1-4	many	TRBD1
CASSQDFRGHSNQPQHF	TGCGCCAGCAGCCAAGATTTCAGGGGGCATAGCAATCAGCCCCAGCATTTT	TRBV4-3	TRBJ1-5	many	TRBD1
CASSPPGLGEAFF	TGTGCCAGCAGCCCCCCGGGCCTTGGTGAAGCTTTCTTT	TRBV3-1	TRBJ1-1	many	NA
CASGAPGSGAEAFF	TGTGCTAGTGGAGCGCCGGGGAGCGGGGCTGAAGCTTTCTTT	TRBV12-5	TRBJ1-1	many	NA
CASRPLGMHYYYEQYF	TGTGCAAGTCGCCCATTGGGGATGCATTACTACTACGAGCAGTACTTC	TRBV12-2	TRBJ2-7	NA	NA
CASNDAMTGAAETQYF	TGTGCCAGCAACGACGCAATGACAGGGGCGGCAGAGACCCAGTACTTC	TRBV9	TRBJ2-5	many	TRBD1
CATSDGGRGGTEAFF	TGTGCCACCAGCGATGGGGGGCGGGGTGGCACTGAAGCTTTCTTT	TRBV15	TRBJ1-1	NA	NA
CATSSDTGAYGQYF	TGTGCCACCAGCAGTGATACAGGGGCCTACGGGCAGTACTTC	TRBV15	TRBJ2-7	once	TRBD1
CASSLDWGLAPSTDTQYF	TGTGCCAGCAGCTTAGACTGGGGGCTAGCGCCTAGCACAGATACGCAGTATTTT	TRBV11-2	TRBJ2-3	few	NA
CASSLNRWASGETQCF	TGTGCCAGCAGTTTAAATCGTTGGGCCAGTGGAGAGACCCAGTGCTTC	TRBV12-3/TRBV12-4	TRBJ2-5	NA	NA
CASSYSQGGNQPQHF	TGTGCCAGCAGTTACTCTCAGGGCGGCAATCAGCCCCAGCATTTT	TRBV6-5	TRBJ1-5	many	NA
CASSYRDRGQYEQYF	TGCGCCAGCAGCTACCGGGACAGGGGTCAATACGAGCAGTACTTC	TRBV5-1	TRBJ2-7	many	TRBD1
CASSIDLGTADEQYF	TGTGCCAGTAGTATAGATCTAGGGACAGCGGACGAGCAGTACTTC	TRBV19	TRBJ2-7	few	TRBD1
CASSSLAGEAADTQYF	TGTGCCAGCAGCTCTTTAGCGGGAGAGGCCGCAGATACGCAGTATTTT	TRBV7-3	TRBJ2-3	many	TRBD2
CAWEQGAIYF	TGTGCCTGGGAGCAAGGCGCCATATATTTT	TRBV30	TRBJ1-3	few	NA
CASSYSPWGSTEAFF	TGTGCCAGCAGTTACTCCCCCTGGGGATCCACTGAAGCTTTCTTT	TRBV6-5	TRBJ1-1	many	NA
CASSPGQTILNGYTF	TGTGCCAGCAGTCCGGGACAGACAATTTTAAATGGCTACACCTTC	TRBV12-3/TRBV12-4	TRBJ1-2	many	TRBD1
CSVVTGGTDSQYF	TGCAGCGTTGTTACGGGGGGCACTGATTCGCAGTATTTT	TRBV29-1	TRBJ2-3	NA	NA
CSVEGGQGRRMNTEAFF	TGCAGCGTTGAAGGGGGACAGGGTAGGAGGATGAACACTGAAGCTTTCTTT	TRBV29-1	TRBJ1-1	many	TRBD1
CAGSFRDGVYEQYF	TGCGCCGGCAGCTTCCGGGACGGGGTCTACGAGCAGTACTTC	TRBV4-1	TRBJ2-7	NA	NA
CSARVAVPYNEQYF	TGCAGTGCTAGAGTTGCGGTACCTTACAATGAGCAGTACTTC	TRBV20-1	TRBJ2-7	NA	NA
CASSQEWQEGTEAFF	TGCGCCAGCAGCCAAGAATGGCAGGAAGGCACTGAAGCTTTCTTT	TRBV4-1	TRBJ1-1	NA	NA
CASSLYQGATNEKLFF	TGTGCCAGCAGTTTATATCAGGGCGCAACTAATGAAAAACTGTTTTTT	TRBV28	TRBJ1-4	many	NA
CASSFNPGPLYEQYF	TGTGCCAGCAGCTTTAACCCGGGACCCCTATACGAGCAGTACTTC	TRBV5-6	TRBJ2-7	NA	NA